The rows below give T cell receptor beta chains drawn from one sample of a study of blood T cell repertoires in COVID-19. Data came from immunoSEQ multiplex PCR; TCRdb stores just in-frame clones and leaves some out. The top ten hold around 17% of the sample, which has 40,000 to 55,000 clones, about 83% seen once. Sequences were obtained from peripheral blood. The receptors shown here come from a man in his forties with acute or convalescent COVID-19. Both conserved end residues are part of each CDR3. D genes are given only for firm matches.

J gene,CDR3 length,D gene,V gene,CDR3 protein,CDR3 DNA
TRBJ2-7,14,TRBD1,TRBV2,CASSGQGSSYEQYF,TGTGCCAGCAGCGGACAGGGAAGCTCCTACGAGCAGTACTTC
TRBJ2-7,15,NA,TRBV5-6,CASSSRRLWTDEQYF,TGTGCCAGCAGTTCCCGGCGGCTCTGGACAGACGAGCAGTACTTC
TRBJ1-2,19,NA,TRBV18,CASSPRYKQAFHEGDGYTF,TGTGCCAGCTCACCCCGCTACAAGCAGGCATTCCACGAGGGGGACGGCTACACCTTC
TRBJ2-2,13,NA,TRBV24-1,CATLSGVTGELFF,TGTGCCACGCTTTCAGGGGTCACCGGGGAGCTGTTTTTT
TRBJ1-5,15,TRBD1,TRBV5-8,CASSGGTGGNQPQHF,TGTGCCAGCAGCGGGGGGACAGGGGGCAATCAGCCCCAGCATTTT
TRBJ1-2,14,TRBD1,TRBV19,CASTRDRANYGYTF,TGTGCGAGTACGAGGGACAGGGCTAACTATGGCTACACCTTC
TRBJ2-7,16,NA,TRBV11-2,CASTSIQTGRSYEQYF,TGTGCCAGCACCTCCATCCAGACAGGACGTTCCTACGAGCAGTACTTC
TRBJ1-1,13,TRBD1,TRBV19,CASNGQGNTEAFF,TGTGCCAGTAATGGACAGGGGAACACTGAAGCTTTCTTT
TRBJ1-5,13,NA,TRBV2,CASMRGHNQPQHF,TGTGCCAGCATGAGGGGACATAATCAGCCCCAGCATTTT
TRBJ1-2,13,TRBD1,TRBV28,CASSRQGSYGYTF,TGTGCCAGCAGTCGACAGGGGAGCTATGGCTACACCTTC
TRBJ2-1,17,NA,TRBV5-1,CASTRDGTLSSYNEQFF,TGCGCCAGCACCCGCGATGGGACTTTGAGCTCCTACAATGAGCAGTTCTTC
TRBJ2-1,15,TRBD1,TRBV24-1,CATSQTGANYNEQFF,TGTGCCACCAGTCAAACAGGGGCTAACTACAATGAGCAGTTCTTC